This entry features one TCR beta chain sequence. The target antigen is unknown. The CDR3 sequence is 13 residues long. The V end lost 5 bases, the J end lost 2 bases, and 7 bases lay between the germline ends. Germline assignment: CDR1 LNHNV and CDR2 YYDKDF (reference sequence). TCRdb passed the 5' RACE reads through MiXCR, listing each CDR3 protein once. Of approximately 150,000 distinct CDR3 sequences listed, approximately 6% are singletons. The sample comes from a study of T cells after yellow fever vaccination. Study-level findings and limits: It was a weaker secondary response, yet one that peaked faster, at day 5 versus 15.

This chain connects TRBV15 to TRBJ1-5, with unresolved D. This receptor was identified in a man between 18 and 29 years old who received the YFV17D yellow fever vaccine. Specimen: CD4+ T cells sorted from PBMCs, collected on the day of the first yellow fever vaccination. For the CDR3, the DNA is TGTGCCACCAGCGGCCCCGGCAATCAGCCCCAGCATTTT. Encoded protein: CATSGPGNQPQHF. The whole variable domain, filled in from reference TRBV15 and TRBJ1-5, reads DAMVIQNPRYQVTQFGKPVTLSCSQTLNHNVMYWYQQKSSQAPKLLFHYYDKDFNNEADTPDNFQSRRPNTSFCFLDIRSPGLGDTAMYLCATSGPGNQPQHFGDGTRLSIL.